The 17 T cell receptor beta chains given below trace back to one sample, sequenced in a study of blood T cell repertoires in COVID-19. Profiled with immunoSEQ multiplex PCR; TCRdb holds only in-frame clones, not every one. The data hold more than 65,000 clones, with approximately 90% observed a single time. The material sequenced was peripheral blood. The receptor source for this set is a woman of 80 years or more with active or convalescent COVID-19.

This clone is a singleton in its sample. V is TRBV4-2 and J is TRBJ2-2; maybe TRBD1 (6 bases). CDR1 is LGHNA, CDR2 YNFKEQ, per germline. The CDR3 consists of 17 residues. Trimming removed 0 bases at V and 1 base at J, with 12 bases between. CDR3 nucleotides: TGTGCCAGCAGCCAAGAAACGACAGGAGGGAACACCGGGGAGCTGTTTTTT. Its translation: CASSQETTGGNTGELFF.

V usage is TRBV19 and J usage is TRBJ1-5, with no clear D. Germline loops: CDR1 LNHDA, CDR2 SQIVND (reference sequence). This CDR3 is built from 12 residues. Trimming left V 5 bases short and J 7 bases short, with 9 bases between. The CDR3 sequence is CASSLIQQPQHF. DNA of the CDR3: TGTGCCAGTAGTTTGATACAGCAGCCCCAGCATTTT.

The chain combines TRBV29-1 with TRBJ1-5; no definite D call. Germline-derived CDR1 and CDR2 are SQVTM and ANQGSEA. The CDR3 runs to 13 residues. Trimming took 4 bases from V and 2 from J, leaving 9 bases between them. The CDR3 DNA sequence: TGCAGCGTTGCCCCGGTCGGCAATCAGCCCCAGCATTTT. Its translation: CSVAPVGNQPQHF.

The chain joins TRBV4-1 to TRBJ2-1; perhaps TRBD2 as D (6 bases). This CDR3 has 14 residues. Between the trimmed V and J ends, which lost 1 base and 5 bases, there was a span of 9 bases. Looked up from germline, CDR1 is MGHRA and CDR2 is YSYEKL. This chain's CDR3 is CASSQAKRDNEQFF. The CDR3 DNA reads TGCGCCAGCAGCCAAGCGAAGCGGGACAATGAGCAGTTCTTC.

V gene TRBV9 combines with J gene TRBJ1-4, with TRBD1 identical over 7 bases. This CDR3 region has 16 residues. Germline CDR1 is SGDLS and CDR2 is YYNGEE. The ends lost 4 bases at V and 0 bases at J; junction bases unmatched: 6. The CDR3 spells CASSRGQLATNEKLFF. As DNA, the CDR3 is TGTGCCAGCAGCCGGGGACAGCTCGCAACTAATGAAAAACTGTTTTTT.

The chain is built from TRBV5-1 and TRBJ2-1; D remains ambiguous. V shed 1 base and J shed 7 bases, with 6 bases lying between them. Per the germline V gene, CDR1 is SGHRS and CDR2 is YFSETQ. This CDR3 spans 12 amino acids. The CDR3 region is CASSLIGNEQFF. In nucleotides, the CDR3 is TGCGCCAGCAGCTTGATCGGGAATGAGCAGTTCTTC.

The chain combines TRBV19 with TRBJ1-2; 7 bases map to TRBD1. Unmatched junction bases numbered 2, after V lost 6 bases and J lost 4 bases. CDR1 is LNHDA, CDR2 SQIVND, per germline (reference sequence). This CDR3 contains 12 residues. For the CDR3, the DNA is TGTGCCAGTAGCCGGGACAGCTATGGCTACACCTTC. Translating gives CASSRDSYGYTF.

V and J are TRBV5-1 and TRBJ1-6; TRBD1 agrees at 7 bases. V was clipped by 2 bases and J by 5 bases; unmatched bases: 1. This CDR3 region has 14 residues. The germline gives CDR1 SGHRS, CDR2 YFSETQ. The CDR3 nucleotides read TGCGCCAGCAGCTTAGGACAGGATAATTCACCCCTCCACTTT. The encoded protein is CASSLGQDNSPLHF.

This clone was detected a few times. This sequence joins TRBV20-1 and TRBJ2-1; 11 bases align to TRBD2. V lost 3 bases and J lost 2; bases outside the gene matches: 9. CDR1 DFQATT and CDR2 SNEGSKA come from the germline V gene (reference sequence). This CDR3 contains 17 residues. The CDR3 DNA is TGCAGTGCTAGTCCTAGCGGGGGGCTTAGGCCCTACAATGAGCAGTTCTTC. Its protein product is CSASPSGGLRPYNEQFF.

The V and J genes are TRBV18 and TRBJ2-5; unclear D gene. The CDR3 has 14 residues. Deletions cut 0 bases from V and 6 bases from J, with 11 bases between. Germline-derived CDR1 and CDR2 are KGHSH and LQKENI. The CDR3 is CASSPPTPSKTQYF. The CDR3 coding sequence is TGTGCCAGCTCACCACCGACACCTTCGAAGACCCAGTACTTC. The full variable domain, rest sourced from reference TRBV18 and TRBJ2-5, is NAGVMQNPRHLVRRRGQEARLRCSPMKGHSHVYWYRQLPEEGLKFMVYLQKENIIDESGMPKERFSAEFPKEGPSILRIQQVVRGDSAAYFCASSPPTPSKTQYFGPGTRLLVL.

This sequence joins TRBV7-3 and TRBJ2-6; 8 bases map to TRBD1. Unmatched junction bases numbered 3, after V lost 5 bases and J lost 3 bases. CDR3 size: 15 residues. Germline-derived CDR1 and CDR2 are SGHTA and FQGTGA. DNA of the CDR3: TGTGCCAGCAGCGACAGGGGCTTTGGGGCCAACGTCCTGACTTTC. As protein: CASSDRGFGANVLTF.

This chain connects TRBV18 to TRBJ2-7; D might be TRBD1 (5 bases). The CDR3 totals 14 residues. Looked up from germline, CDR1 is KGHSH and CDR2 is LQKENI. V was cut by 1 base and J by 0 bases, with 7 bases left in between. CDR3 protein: CASSPQGISYEQYF. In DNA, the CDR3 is TGTGCCAGCTCACCACAGGGGATCTCCTACGAGCAGTACTTC.

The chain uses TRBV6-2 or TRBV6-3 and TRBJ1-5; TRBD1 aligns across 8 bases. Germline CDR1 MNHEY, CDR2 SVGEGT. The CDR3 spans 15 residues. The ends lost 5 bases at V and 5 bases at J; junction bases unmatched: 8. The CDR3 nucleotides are TGTGCCAGCAGTCAACTGGACAGGGCCCATCAGCCCCAGCATTTT. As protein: CASSQLDRAHQPQHF.

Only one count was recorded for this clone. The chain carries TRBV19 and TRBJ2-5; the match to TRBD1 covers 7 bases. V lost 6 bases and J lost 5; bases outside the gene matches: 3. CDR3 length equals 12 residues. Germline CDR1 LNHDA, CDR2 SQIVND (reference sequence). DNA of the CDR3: TGTGCCAGTAGCTCCAGGGGGGAGACCCAGTACTTC. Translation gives CASSSRGETQYF.

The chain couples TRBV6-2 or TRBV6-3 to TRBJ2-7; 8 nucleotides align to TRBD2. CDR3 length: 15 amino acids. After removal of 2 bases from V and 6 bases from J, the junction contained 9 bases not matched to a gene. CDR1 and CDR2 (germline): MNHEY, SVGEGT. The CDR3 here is CASSYLPSGLSEQYF. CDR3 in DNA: TGTGCCAGCAGTTACCTCCCTAGCGGGCTCTCCGAGCAGTACTTC.

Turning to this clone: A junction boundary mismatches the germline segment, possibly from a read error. CDR3 residues: CASSMTALLF. The CDR3, as DNA: TGTGCCAGTAGTATGACAGCCCTTCTCTTT. The rearrangement links TRBV19 to TRBJ1-1; perhaps TRBD1 as D (5 bases). Germline CDR1 and CDR2: LNHDA and SQIVND (reference sequence). The CDR3 has 10 amino acids.

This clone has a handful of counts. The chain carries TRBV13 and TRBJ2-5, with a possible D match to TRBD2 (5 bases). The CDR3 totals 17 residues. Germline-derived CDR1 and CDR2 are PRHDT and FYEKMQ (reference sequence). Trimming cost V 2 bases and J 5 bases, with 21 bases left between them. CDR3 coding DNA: TGTGCCAGCAGCTTAATGCCCTCCGGGGTCCGGGCGGAGACCCAGTACTTC. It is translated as CASSLMPSGVRAETQYF.